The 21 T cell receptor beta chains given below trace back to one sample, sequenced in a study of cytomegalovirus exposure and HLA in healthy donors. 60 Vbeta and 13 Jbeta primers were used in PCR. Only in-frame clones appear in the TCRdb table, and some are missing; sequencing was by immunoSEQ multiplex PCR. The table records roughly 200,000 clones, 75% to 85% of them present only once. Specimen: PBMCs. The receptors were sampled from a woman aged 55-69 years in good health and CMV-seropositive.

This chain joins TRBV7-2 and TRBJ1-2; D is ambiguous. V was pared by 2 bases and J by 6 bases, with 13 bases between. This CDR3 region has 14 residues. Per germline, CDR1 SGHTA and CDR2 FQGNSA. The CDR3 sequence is CASSLRTARHGYTF. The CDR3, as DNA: TGTGCCAGCAGCTTAAGGACTGCTAGACATGGCTACACCTTC.

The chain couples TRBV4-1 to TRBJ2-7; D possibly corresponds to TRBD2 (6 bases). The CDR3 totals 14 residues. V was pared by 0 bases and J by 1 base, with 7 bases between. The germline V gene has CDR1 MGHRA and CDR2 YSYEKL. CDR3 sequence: CASSQEGTSYEQYF. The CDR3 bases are TGCGCCAGCAGCCAAGAAGGGACTTCCTACGAGCAGTACTTC.

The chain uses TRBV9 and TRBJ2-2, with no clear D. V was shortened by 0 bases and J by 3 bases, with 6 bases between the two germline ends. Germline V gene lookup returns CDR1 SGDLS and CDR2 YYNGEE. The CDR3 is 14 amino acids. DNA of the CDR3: TGTGCCAGCAGCGTAGGAAGCTACACCGGGGAGCTGTTTTTT. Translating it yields CASSVGSYTGELFF.

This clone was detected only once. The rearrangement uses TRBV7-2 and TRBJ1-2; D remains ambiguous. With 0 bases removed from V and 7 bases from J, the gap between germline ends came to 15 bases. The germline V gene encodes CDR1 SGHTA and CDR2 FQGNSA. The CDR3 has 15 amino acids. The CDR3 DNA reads TGTGCCAGCAGCTTAGCTTCATCAAGATGGAGTGGCTACACCTTC. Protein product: CASSLASSRWSGYTF.

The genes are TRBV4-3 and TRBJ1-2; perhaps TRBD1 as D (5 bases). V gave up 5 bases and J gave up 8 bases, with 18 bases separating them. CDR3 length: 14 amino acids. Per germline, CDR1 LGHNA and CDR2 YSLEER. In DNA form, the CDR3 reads TGCGCCAGCAGCTTTCGACAGCCGCCACGGGGCTACACCTTC. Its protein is CASSFRQPPRGYTF.

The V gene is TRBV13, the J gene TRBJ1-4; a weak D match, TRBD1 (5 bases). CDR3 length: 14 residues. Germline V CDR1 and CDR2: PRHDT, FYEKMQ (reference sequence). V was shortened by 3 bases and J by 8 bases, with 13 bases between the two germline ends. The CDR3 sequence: CASSFQGAWEKLFF. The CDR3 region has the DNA TGTGCCAGCAGCTTTCAAGGGGCATGGGAAAAACTGTTTTTT.

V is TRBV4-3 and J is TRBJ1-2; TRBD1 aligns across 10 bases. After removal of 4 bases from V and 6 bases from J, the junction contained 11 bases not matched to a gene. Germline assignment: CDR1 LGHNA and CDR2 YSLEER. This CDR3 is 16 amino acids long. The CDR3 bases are TGCGCCAGCAGCCGCAATACCGGGACAGGGGTGGATGGCTACACCTTC. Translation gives CASSRNTGTGVDGYTF.

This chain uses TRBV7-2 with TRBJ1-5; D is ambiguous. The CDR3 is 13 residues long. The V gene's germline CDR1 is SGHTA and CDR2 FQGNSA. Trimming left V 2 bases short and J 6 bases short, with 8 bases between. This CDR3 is CASSLLGSQPQHF. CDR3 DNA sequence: TGTGCCAGCAGCTTATTAGGGAGTCAGCCCCAGCATTTT.

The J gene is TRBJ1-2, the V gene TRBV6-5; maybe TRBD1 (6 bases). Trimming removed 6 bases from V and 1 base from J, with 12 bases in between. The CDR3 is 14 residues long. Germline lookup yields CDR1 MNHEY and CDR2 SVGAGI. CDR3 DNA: TGTGCCAGCAGCCCTGGACAGATTAACTATGGCTACACCTTC. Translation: CASSPGQINYGYTF.

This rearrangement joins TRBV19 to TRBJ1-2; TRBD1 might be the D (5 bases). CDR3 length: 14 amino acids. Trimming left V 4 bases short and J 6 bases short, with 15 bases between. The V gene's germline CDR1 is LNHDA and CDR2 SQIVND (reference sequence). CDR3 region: CASSNQGIRHGYTF. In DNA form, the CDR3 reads TGTGCCAGTAGTAACCAGGGAATTCGGCATGGCTACACCTTC.

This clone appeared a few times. In nucleotides, the CDR3 is TGTGCCAGCAGTTCCCCTGCCGGGGAGCTGTTTTTT. It translates to CASSSPAGELFF. The rearrangement joins TRBV25-1 to TRBJ2-2; D remains unclear. The V gene lost 5 bases and the J gene lost 6 bases, with 7 bases spanning the gap. CDR1 is MGHDK and CDR2 is SYGVNS in the germline V gene. The CDR3 has 12 residues.

DNA for the CDR3: TGTGCCAGCAGTGGACAGAATAGCAATCAGCCCCAGCATTTT. Amino acid sequence: CASSGQNSNQPQHF. The chain joins TRBV6-1 to TRBJ1-5; possibly TRBD1 for D (5 bases). Germline values: CDR1 MNHNS, CDR2 SASEGT. Trimming cost V 4 bases and J 0 bases, with 7 bases left between them. The CDR3 spans 14 residues.

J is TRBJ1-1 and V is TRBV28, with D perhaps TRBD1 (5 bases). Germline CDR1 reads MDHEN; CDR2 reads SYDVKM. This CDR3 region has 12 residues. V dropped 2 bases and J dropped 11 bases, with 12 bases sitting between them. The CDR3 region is CASSLASRDAFF. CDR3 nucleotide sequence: TGTGCCAGCAGTTTAGCTTCGCGGGACGCTTTCTTT.

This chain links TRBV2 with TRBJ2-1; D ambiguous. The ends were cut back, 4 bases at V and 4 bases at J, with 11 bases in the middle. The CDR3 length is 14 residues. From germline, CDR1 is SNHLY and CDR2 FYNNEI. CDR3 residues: CASSGGSRYNEQFF. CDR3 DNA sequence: TGTGCCAGCAGTGGAGGCAGCAGATACAATGAGCAGTTCTTC.

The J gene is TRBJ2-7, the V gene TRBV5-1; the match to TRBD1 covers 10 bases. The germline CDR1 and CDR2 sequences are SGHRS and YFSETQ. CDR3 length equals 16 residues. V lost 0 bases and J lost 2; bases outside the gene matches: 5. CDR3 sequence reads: CASSLAGQGGTYEQYF. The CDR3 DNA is TGCGCCAGCAGCTTGGCCGGACAGGGGGGCACCTACGAGCAGTACTTC.

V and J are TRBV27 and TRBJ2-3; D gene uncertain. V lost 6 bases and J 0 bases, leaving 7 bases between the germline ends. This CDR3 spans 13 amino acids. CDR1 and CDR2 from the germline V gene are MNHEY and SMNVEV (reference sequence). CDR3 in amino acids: CASSLTSTDTQYF. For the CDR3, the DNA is TGTGCCAGCAGCCTTACTAGCACAGATACGCAGTATTTT.

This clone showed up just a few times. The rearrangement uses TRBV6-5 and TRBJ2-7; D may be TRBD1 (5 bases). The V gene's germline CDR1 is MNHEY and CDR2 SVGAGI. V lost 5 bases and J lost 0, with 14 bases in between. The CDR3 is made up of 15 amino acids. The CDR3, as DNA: TGTGCCAGCAGTCCTCAACGAAGGGGCTCCTACGAGCAGTACTTC. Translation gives CASSPQRRGSYEQYF.

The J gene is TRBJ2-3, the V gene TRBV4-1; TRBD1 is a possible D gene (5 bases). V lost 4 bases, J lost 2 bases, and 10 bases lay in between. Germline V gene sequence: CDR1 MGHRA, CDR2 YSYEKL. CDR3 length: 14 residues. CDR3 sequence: CASSRDSYTDTQYF. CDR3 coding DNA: TGCGCCAGCAGCCGTGACAGCTACACAGATACGCAGTATTTT.

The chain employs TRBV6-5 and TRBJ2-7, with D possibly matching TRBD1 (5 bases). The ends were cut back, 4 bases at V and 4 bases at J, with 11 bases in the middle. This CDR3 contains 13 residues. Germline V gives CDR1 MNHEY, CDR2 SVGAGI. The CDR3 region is CASSSSGLYEQYF. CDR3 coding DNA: TGTGCCAGCAGTTCTTCAGGGTTATACGAGCAGTACTTC.

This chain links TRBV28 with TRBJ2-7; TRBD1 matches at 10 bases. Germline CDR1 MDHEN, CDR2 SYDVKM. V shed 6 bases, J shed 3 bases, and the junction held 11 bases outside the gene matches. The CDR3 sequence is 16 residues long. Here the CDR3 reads CASSFGSGTGVYEQYF. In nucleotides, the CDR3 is TGTGCCAGCAGCTTTGGGTCCGGGACAGGGGTCTACGAGCAGTACTTC.

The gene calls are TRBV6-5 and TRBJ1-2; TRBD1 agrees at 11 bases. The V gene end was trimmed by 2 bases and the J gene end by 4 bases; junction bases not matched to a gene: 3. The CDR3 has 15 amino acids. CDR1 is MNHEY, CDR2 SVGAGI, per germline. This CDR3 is CASSYGTGGGYGYTF. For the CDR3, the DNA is TGTGCCAGCAGTTACGGGACAGGGGGTGGCTATGGCTACACCTTC.